Listed below are T cell receptor beta chains from one sample, sequenced in a study of T cell responses to AZD1222 COVID-19 vaccine. The assay was immunoSEQ multiplex PCR, and TCRdb's table has in-frame clones only and misses some. The table records tens of thousands of clones, nearly 80% of them present only once. The sequenced sample was peripheral blood, obtained 28 days after the second AZD1222 dose. All receptors derive from an adult who received the AZD1222 COVID-19 vaccine. Each CDR3 is given with its conserved first and last residue. The order of the fields is V gene, D gene, CDR3 protein. A D gene is named only where the DNA matches it firmly.

TRBV3-1/TRBV3-2 . CASSQPPGAGGNTIYF
TRBV25-1 TRBD1 CASSYRQGGEKLFF
TRBV28 . CASSPRLGLAGANVLTF
TRBV29-1 . CSVALDRYYGYTF
TRBV3-1/TRBV3-2 . CASSPLNWESGYTF
TRBV2 . CASLPWSRAGEQFF
TRBV24-1 TRBD1 CATSDGHRGRYVNSPLHF
TRBV6-5 . CASTARGSNYGYTF
TRBV9 . CASSVAEASYYEQYF
TRBV11-2 . CASSLGVGWNSPLHF
TRBV20-1 . CSASHPGRSLLSGANVLTF
TRBV7-2 . CASSPIQGQPQHF
TRBV19 TRBD1 CASSPPGQGQLNTEAFF
TRBV10-3 TRBD2 CAISQLAGQQETQYF
TRBV7-8 TRBD1 CASSSITGDYNEQFF
TRBV29-1 TRBD2 CSVQKIGTSGGATPKEQFF
TRBV14 TRBD1 CASSTRIGQGRTEAFF
TRBV30 . CAWSLADEQFF
TRBV2 TRBD1 CASDRGWNYGYTF
TRBV5-5 TRBD1 CASSLDRGREKLFF
TRBV18 TRBD2 CASSPYPTGGPIDGYEQYF
TRBV11-2 . CASSFQGTSTDTQYF
TRBV28 . CASKIPGQENSPLHF
TRBV5-1 . CASSLELASYGYTF
TRBV2 . CASSEDGTFHEQFF
TRBV12-3/TRBV12-4 . CASSATGPRGYTF
TRBV5-5 . CASSLDRMGYTF
TRBV7-2 TRBD1 CASSQRQGLNQPQHF